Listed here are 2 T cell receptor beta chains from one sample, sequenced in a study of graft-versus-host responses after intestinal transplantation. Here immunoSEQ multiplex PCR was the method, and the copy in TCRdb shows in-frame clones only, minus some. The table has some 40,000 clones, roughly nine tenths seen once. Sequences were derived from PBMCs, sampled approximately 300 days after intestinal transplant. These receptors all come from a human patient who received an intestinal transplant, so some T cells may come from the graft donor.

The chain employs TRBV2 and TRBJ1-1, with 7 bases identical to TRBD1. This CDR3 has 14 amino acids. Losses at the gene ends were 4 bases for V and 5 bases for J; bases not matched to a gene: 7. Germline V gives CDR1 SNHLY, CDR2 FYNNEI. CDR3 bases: TGTGCCAGCAGTGTGCGTCAGGGGGATACTGAAGCTTTCTTT. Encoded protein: CASSVRQGDTEAFF.

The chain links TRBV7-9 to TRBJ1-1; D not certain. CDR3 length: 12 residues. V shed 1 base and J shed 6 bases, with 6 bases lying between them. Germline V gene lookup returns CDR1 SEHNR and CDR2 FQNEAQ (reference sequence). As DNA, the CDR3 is TGTGCCAGCAGCTTAGGGGTGGCTGAAGCTTTCTTT. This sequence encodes CASSLGVAEAFF. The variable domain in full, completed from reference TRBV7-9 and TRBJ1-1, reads DTGVSQNPRHKITKRGQNVTFRCDPISEHNRLYWYRQTLGQGPEFLTYFQNEAQLEKSRLLSDRFSAERPKGSFSTLEIQRTEQGDSAMYLCASSLGVAEAFFGQGTRLTVV.